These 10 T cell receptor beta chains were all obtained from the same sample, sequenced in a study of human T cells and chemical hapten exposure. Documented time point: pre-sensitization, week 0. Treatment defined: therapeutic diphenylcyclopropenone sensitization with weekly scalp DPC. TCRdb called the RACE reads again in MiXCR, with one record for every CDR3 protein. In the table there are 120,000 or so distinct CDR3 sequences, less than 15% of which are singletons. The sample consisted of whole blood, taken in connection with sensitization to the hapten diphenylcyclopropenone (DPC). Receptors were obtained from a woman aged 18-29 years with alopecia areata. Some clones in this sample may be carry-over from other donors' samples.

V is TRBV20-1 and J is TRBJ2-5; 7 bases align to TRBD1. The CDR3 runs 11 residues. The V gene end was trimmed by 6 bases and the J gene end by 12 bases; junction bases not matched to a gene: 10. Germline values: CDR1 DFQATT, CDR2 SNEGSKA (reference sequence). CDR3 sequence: CSAWGQSLEYF. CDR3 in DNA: TGCAGTGCCTGGGGACAGAGCTTAGAGTACTTC.

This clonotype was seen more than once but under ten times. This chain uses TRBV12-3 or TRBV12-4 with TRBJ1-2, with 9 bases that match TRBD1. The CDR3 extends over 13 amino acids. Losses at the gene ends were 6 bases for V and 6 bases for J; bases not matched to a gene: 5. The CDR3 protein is CASRRQGVDGYTF. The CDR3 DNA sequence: TGTGCCAGCAGGAGACAGGGGGTGGATGGCTACACCTTC.

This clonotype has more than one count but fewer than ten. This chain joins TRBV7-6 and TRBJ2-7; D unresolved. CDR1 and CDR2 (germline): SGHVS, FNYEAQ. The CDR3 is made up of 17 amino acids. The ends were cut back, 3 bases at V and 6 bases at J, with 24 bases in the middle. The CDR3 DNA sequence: TGTGCCAGCAGCTTCCAACTTCCCCCAGCTCCACGTAGCGAGCAGTACTTC. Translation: CASSFQLPPAPRSEQYF.

The CDR3 spells CASSQDRDEQFF. As DNA, the CDR3 is TGCGCCAGCAGCCAAGATCGCGATGAGCAGTTCTTC. The rearrangement uses TRBV4-1 and TRBJ2-1; D is ambiguous. CDR1 is MGHRA, CDR2 YSYEKL, per germline. Trimming removed 0 bases at V and 8 bases at J, with 5 bases between. This CDR3 is 12 amino acids long.

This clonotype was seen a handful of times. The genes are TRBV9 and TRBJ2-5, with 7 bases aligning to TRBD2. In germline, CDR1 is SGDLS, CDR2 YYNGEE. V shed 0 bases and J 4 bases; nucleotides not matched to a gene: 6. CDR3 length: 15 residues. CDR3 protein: CASSVATGGGETQYF. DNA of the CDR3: TGTGCCAGCAGCGTAGCTACGGGGGGAGGAGAGACCCAGTACTTC.

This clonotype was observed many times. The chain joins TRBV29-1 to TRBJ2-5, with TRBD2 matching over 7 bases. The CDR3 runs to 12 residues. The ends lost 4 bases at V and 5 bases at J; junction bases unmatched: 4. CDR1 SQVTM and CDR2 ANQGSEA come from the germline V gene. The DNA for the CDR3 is TGCAGCGTTGGGGAGGGCCAGGAGACCCAGTACTTC. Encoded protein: CSVGEGQETQYF.

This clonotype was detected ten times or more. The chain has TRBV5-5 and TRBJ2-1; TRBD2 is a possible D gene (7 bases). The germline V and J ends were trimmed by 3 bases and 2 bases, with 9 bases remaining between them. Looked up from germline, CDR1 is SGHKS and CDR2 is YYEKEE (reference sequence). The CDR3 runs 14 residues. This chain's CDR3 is CASSWGGPYNEQFF. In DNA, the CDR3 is TGTGCCAGCAGCTGGGGGGGCCCCTACAATGAGCAGTTCTTC.

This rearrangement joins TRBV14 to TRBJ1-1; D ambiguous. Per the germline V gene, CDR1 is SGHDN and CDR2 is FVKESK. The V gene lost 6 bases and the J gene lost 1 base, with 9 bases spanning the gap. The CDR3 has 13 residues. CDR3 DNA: TGTGCCAGCAGAAAAGACCCGAACACTGAAGCTTTCTTT. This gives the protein CASRKDPNTEAFF.

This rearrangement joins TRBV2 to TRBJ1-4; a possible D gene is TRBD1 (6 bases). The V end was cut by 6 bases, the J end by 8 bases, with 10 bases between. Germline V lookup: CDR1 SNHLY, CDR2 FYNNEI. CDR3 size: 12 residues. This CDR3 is CASRRGVEKLFF. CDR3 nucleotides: TGTGCCAGCAGGAGGGGGGTAGAAAAACTGTTTTTT.

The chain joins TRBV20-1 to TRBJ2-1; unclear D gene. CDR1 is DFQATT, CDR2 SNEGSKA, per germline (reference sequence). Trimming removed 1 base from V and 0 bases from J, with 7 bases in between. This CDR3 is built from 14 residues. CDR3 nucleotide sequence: TGCAGTGCTAGAGCCGATAGCTCCTACAATGAGCAGTTCTTC. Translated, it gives CSARADSSYNEQFF.